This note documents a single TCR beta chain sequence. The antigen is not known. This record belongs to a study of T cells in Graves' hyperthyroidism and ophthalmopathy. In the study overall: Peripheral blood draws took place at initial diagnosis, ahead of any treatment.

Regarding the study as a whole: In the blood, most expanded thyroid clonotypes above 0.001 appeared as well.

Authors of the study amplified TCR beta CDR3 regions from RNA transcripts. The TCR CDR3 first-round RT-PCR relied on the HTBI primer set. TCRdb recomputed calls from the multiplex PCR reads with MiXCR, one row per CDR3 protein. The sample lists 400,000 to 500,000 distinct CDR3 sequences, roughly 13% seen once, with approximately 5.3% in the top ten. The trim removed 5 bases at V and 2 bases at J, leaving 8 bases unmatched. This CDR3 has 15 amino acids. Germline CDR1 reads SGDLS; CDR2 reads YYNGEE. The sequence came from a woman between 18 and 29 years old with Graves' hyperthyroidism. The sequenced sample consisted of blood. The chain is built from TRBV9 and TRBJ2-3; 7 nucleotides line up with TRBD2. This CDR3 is CASSGGLRHTDTQYF. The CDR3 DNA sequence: TGTGCCAGCAGTGGGGGACTACGACACACAGATACGCAGTATTTT. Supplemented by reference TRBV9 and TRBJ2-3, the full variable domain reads DSGVTQTPKHLITATGQRVTLRCSPRSGDLSVYWYQQSLDQGLQFLIQYYNGEERAKGNILERFSAQQFPDLHSELNLSSLELGDSALYFCASSGGLRHTDTQYFGPGTRLTVL.